The present entry profiles one TCR beta chain with its context. This clonotype was detected only a few times. Its antigen has not been determined. Per-base quality was not reported, and no clone a single base away is much larger than it. This sample is drawn from a study of T-cell memory formation after mild COVID-19 (TCRdb year 2021). In terms of the full investigation: TCR sequence clusters from the two donors were found to be largely donor specific. Longitudinal TCRalpha and TCRbeta repertoire sequencing tracked T-cell clones expanding and contracting after mild COVID-19 in a couple of donors. Two young, previously healthy adult volunteers, one female and one male, were included in the cohort.

The sequencing machine was an Illumina NovaSeq 6000. TCRalpha and TCRbeta cDNA libraries were built by 5'RACE with constant-segment primers, adding sample barcodes and unique molecular identifiers. RNA was extracted from every sample with Trizol reagent. Amplification of the libraries took two PCR steps, and the second step added a second sample barcode plus Illumina TruSeq adapters. Sequencing of libraries was performed on an Illumina NovaSeq with 2 x 150 bp paired-end reads. From the authors' description of their analysis: Demultiplexing of reads and collapsing into UMI-guided consensus sequences were performed with migec v1.2.7. Using mixcr v2.1.11, UMI consensuses were aligned to TRA and TRB V and J templates and then assembled into clonotypes. Clonotypes were classified as expanded or contracted when called significant by both edgeR and NoisET, with noise models trained on biological replicates. For edgeR calls, a false discovery rate-adjusted p below 0.01 and a log2 fold-change threshold of 1 were applied. As an exploratory analysis of dynamics, PCA with hierarchical clustering was applied to max-normalized trajectories of the 1000 most abundant clonotypes. Separately sequenced CD4+ and CD8+ repertoires were used to assign the CD4 or CD8 phenotype of responding clones. TCRdb trimmed public reads at Q25 via fastp, called clones via MiXCR and kept in-frame beta chains. All rows with the same CDR3 protein become a single entry with the most common DNA and genes. These V and J calls derive from TCRdb rather than the authors' analysis. The sample yields 150,000 to 200,000 distinct CDR3 sequences; roughly 13% were counted once. 2.5% to 3.5% of the sample is in the top ten clones.

V drops 7 bases and J drops 3 bases, leaving 22 bases in between. Reading the germline V gene gives CDR1 SGHVS and CDR2 FQNEAQ. CDR3 length: 16 amino acids, cysteine to phenylalanine. Solely the CDR3 DNA is kept, with 48 bases framed from the first base. Ficoll-Paque density gradient centrifugation was the method used to isolate PBMCs. Broader findings and caveats from the paper: SARS-CoV-2 specificity was not confirmed for the second-wave clones peaking on day 37. Contracting CD4+ clones were found mainly in CM and EM memory subsets, while CD8+ clones were enriched in EMRA. The study covered only a couple of mild cases, and larger cohorts including severe cases with pre-infection samples were considered necessary. From day 15 to 85, contracting clones showed balanced CD4/CD8 phenotypes, whereas a second wave of clones that expanded from day 15 to 37 leaned towards CD4+. Some responding clones were detected in pre-infection memory, which suggested that pre-existing cross-reactive memory T cells had joined the SARS-CoV-2 response.

Rearrangement joined TRBV7-8 to TRBJ2-7; the D gene is not confidently resolved. This receptor was identified in a man aged 18 to 35 who had mild COVID-19 (a few samples of this study predate the infection). The sample titles of this study are shuffled in the database, so cell type and time point are left out; the donor was told from shared clones. Sequencing input: PBMCs or a T cell subset sorted from them (not recorded which). The nucleotide sequence is given as TGTGCCAGCACCCCCCAGACCTTCCCATCCTTCTACGAGCAGTACTTC. It translates as CASTPQTFPSFYEQYF.